Each of the 12 T cell receptor beta chains below was sequenced from the same sample in a study of cytomegalovirus exposure and HLA in healthy donors. This PCR relied on a set of 60 Vbeta primers and 13 Jbeta primers. Clones were sequenced by immunoSEQ multiplex PCR, and TCRdb holds only the in-frame ones, with some missing. This sample has about 160,000 clones, with roughly 75% found just once. Input material: PBMCs. Every receptor here comes from a female donor in good health and CMV-seronegative.

The rearrangement links TRBV7-2 to TRBJ2-7, with a possible D match to TRBD2 (7 bases). Germline assignment: CDR1 SGHTA and CDR2 FQGNSA. The CDR3 has 15 amino acids. Trimming took 2 bases from V and 3 from J, leaving 14 bases between them. CDR3 sequence reads: CASSLWGGHDYEQYF. The DNA for the CDR3 is TGTGCCAGCAGCTTATGGGGGGGGCACGACTACGAGCAGTACTTC.

CDR3: CASSQEQGGQEKLFF. CDR3 DNA: TGTGCCAGCAGCCAAGAACAGGGGGGGCAGGAAAAACTGTTTTTT. This chain links TRBV2 with TRBJ1-4; TRBD1 matches 8 bases. Germline-derived CDR1 and CDR2 are SNHLY and FYNNEI. Trimming cost V 6 bases and J 8 bases; bases outside gene matches: 11. The CDR3 extends over 15 amino acids.

This chain joins TRBV2 and TRBJ2-7; D remains ambiguous. Germline-derived CDR1 and CDR2 are SNHLY and FYNNEI. Trimming cost V 5 bases and J 3 bases, with 11 bases left between them. This CDR3 has 13 amino acids. The CDR3 region has the DNA TGTGCCAGCAGTAAACTCTTTTACTACGAGCAGTACTTC. Protein sequence: CASSKLFYYEQYF.

This clone has a single count. The chain links TRBV27 to TRBJ2-7, with D perhaps matching TRBD2 (5 bases). The germline gives CDR1 MNHEY, CDR2 SMNVEV (reference sequence). The V gene lost 4 bases and the J gene lost 3 bases, with 10 bases spanning the gap. This CDR3 spans 13 amino acids. CDR3 sequence: CASSSIGGYEQYF. CDR3 coding DNA: TGTGCCAGCAGTTCTATAGGAGGCTACGAGCAGTACTTC.

This chain links TRBV6-5 with TRBJ1-6; D is perhaps TRBD1 (5 bases). CDR1 is MNHEY and CDR2 is SVGAGI in the germline V gene. The CDR3 sequence is 16 residues long. The V gene lost 0 bases and the J gene lost 10 bases, with 16 bases spanning the gap. Written as DNA, the CDR3 is TGTGCCAGCAGTTACTCGGAGTCGGCAGGGAAGTCACCCCTCCACTTT. It translates to CASSYSESAGKSPLHF.

The V gene is TRBV19, the J gene TRBJ2-2, with unresolved D. V was clipped by 2 bases and J by 4 bases, with 2 bases between them. Per germline, CDR1 LNHDA and CDR2 SQIVND (reference sequence). This CDR3 is built from 12 residues. CDR3 loop: CASSILTGELFF. The CDR3 nucleotides are TGTGCCAGTAGTATACTCACCGGGGAGCTGTTTTTT.

The chain has TRBV25-1 and TRBJ2-5; no clear D. The DNA matches TRBJ2-7 better at its end, which makes the J call doubtful. There are 11 residues in the CDR3. Germline V gene lookup returns CDR1 MGHDK and CDR2 SYGVNS. The CDR3 sequence is CASSDSYEQYF. CDR3 nucleotides: TGTGCCAGCAGTGATTCCTACGAGCAGTACTTC.

J is TRBJ2-7 and V is TRBV28; 7 bases line up with TRBD2. The germline V gene encodes CDR1 MDHEN and CDR2 SYDVKM. CDR3 size: 13 residues. The J segment lost 2 bases and the V segment lost 7 bases, leaving 5 bases of the junction unmatched. CDR3 sequence (DNA): TGTGCCAGCATGGCGGGAGAGGCCTACGAGCAGTACTTC. Translating it yields CASMAGEAYEQYF.

The chain recombines TRBV27 with TRBJ1-5; TRBD1 matches 9 bases. There are 17 residues in the CDR3. CDR1 MNHEY and CDR2 SMNVEV come from the germline V gene (reference sequence). The J segment lost 6 bases and the V segment lost 6 bases, leaving 15 bases of the junction unmatched. The CDR3 protein is CASSKSRTGALRQPQHF. The DNA of the CDR3 is TGTGCCAGCAGCAAAAGCCGGACAGGGGCATTACGTCAGCCCCAGCATTTT.

This clone has a handful of counts. The V call is TRBV11-3, the J call TRBJ1-2, with TRBD1 matching over 11 bases. The ends lost 5 bases at V and 7 bases at J; junction bases unmatched: 6. CDR3 length: 14 amino acids. In germline, CDR1 is SGHNT, CDR2 YENEEA. CDR3: CASSPGQGVFGYTF. The DNA for the CDR3 is TGTGCCAGCAGCCCGGGACAGGGGGTCTTTGGCTACACCTTC.

This clone was found a few times. The sample contains more than one DNA sequence encoding this CDR3. The V and J genes are TRBV5-8 and TRBJ2-3; D unresolved. Trimming removed 1 base at V and 2 bases at J, with 5 bases between. CDR1 SGHTS and CDR2 YDEGEE come from the germline V gene. The CDR3 consists of 13 residues. The CDR3 coding sequence is TGTGCCAGCAGCTTGCCCTTCACAGATACGCAGTATTTT. Protein product: CASSLPFTDTQYF.

The rearrangement uses TRBV6-1 and TRBJ1-2, with 8 bases fitting TRBD1. Trimming took 1 base from V and 2 from J; bases not matched to a gene: 0. Germline CDR1 reads MNHNS; CDR2 reads SASEGT. This CDR3 region has 14 residues. The CDR3 nucleotides read TGTGCCAGCAGTGAAGACAGGGGGAACTATGGCTACACCTTC. As protein: CASSEDRGNYGYTF.